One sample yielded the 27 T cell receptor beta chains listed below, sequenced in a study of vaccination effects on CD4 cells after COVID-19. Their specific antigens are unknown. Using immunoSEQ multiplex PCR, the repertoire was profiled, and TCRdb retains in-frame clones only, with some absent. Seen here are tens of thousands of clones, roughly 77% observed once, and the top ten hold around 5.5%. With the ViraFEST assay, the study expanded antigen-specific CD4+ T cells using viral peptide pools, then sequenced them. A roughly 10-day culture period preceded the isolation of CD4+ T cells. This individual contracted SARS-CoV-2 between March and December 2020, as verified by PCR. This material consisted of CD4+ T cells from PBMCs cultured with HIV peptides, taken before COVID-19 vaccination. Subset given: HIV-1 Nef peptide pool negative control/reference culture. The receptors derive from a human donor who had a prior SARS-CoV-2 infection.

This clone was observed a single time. This chain's CDR3 is CASSPWAGQGTEAFF. The CDR3 DNA reads TGTGCCAGCAGCCCATGGGCGGGACAGGGGACTGAAGCTTTCTTT. The chain combines TRBV3-1 (or the pseudogene TRBV3-2) with TRBJ1-1; 10 nucleotides agree with TRBD1. The germline gives CDR1 LGHDT, CDR2 YNNKEL (reference sequence). V lost 4 bases to trimming and J lost 5 bases; unmatched junction nucleotides: 7. CDR3 size: 15 residues.

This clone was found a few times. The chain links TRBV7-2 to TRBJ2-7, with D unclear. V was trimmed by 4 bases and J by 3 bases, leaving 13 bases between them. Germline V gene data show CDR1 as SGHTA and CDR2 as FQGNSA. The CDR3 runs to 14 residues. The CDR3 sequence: CASSSRPRNYEQYF. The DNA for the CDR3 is TGTGCCAGCAGCTCGCGGCCCAGGAACTACGAGCAGTACTTC.

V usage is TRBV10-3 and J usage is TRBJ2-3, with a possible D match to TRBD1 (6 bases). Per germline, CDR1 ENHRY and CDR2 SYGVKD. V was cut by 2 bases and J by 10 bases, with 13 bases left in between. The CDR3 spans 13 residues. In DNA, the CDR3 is TGTGCCATCAGTGAGATGAGGGGGAGTGCGCAGTATTTT. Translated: CAISEMRGSAQYF.

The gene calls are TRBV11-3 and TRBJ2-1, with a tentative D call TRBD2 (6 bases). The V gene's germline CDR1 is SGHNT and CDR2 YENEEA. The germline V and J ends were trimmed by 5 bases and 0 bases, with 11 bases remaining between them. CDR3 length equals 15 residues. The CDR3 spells CASSRSGSSYNEQFF. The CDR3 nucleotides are TGTGCCAGCAGCCGTAGCGGTAGCTCCTACAATGAGCAGTTCTTC. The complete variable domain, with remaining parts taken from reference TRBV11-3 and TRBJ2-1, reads EAGVVQSPRYKIIEKKQPVAFWCNPISGHNTLYWYLQNLGQGPELLIRYENEEAVDDSQLPKDRFSAERLKGVDSTLKIQPAELGDSAVYLCASSRSGSSYNEQFFGPGTRLTVL.

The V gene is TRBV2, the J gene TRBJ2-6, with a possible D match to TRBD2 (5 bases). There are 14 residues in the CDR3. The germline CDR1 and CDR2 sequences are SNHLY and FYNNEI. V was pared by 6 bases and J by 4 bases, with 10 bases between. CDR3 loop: CASRSSGGANVLTF. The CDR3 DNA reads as TGTGCCAGCAGGTCCTCGGGGGGGGCCAACGTCCTGACTTTC. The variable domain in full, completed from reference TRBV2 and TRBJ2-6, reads EPEVTQTPSHQVTQMGQEVILRCVPISNHLYFYWYRQILGQKVEFLVSFYNNEISEKSEIFDDQFSVERPDGSNFTLKIRSTKLEDSAMYFCASRSSGGANVLTFGAGSRLTVL.

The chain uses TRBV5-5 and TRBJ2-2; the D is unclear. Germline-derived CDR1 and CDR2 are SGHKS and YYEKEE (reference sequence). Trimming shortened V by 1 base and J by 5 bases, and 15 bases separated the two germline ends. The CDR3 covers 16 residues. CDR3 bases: TGTGCCAGCAGCTTGTTCGGCAGCATAGAAACCGGGGAGCTGTTTTTT. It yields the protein CASSLFGSIETGELFF.

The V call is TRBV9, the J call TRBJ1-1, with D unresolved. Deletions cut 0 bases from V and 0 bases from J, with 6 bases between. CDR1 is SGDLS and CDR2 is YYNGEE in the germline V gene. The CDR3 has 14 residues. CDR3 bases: TGTGCCAGCAGCGTAGGGCAGGTGAACACTGAAGCTTTCTTT. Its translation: CASSVGQVNTEAFF.

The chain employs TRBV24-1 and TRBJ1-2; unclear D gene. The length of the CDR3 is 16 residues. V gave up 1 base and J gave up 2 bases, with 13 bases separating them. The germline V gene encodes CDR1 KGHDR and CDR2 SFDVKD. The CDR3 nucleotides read TGTGCCACCAGTGATTTTTATGAGGACCTGAACTATGGCTACACCTTC. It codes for CATSDFYEDLNYGYTF.

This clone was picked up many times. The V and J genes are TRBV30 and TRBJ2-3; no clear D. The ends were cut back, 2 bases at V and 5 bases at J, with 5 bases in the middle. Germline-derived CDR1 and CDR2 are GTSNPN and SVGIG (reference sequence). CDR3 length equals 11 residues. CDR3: CAWSWGDTQYF. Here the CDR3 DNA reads TGTGCCTGGAGTTGGGGAGATACGCAGTATTTT.

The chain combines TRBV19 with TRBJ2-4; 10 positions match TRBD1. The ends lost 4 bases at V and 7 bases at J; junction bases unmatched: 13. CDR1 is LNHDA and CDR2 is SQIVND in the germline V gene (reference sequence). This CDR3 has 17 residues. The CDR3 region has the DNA TGTGCCAGTAGTAGGGTCCGACAGGGGGCGACTGGGAACATTCAGTACTTC. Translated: CASSRVRQGATGNIQYF.

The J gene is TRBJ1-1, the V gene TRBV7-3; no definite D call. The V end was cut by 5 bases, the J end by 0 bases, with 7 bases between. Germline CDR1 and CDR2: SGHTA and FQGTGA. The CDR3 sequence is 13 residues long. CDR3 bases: TGTGCCAGCAGCCAATCACTGAACACTGAAGCTTTCTTT. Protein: CASSQSLNTEAFF.

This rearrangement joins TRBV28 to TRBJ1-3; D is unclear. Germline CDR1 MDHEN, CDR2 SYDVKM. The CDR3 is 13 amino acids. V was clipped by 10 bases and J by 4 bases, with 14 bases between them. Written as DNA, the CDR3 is TGTGCCACCTACTGGGGTTCGGGAAACACCATATATTTT. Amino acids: CATYWGSGNTIYF.

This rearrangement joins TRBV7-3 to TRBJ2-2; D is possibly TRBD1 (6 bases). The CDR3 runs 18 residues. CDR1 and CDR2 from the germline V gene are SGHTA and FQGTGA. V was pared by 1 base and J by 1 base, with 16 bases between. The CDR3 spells CASSLIVGRTENTGELFF. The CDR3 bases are TGTGCCAGCAGCTTAATTGTAGGTCGGACAGAGAACACCGGGGAGCTGTTTTTT. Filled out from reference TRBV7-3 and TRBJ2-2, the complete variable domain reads GAGVSQTPSNKVTEKGKYVELRCDPISGHTALYWYRQSLGQGPEFLIYFQGTGAADDSGLPNDRFFAVRPEGSVSTLKIQRTERGDSAVYLCASSLIVGRTENTGELFFGEGSRLTVL.

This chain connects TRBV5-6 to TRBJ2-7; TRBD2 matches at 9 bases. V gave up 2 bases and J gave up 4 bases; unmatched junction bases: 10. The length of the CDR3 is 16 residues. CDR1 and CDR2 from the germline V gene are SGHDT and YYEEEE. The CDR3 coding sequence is TGTGCCAGCAGCTTATGGGAGGGACTAGCAGTTTACGAGCAGTACTTC. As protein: CASSLWEGLAVYEQYF. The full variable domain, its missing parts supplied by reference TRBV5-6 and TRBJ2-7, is DAGVTQSPTHLIKTRGQQVTLRCSPKSGHDTVSWYQQALGQGPQFIFQYYEEEERQRGNFPDRFSGHQFPNYSSELNVNALLLGDSALYLCASSLWEGLAVYEQYFGPGTRLTVT.

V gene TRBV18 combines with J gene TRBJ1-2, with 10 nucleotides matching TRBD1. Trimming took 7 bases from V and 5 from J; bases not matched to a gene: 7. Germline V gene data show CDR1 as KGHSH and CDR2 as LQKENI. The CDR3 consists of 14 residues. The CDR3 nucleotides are TGTGCCAGCTTCGAGGACAGGGGGTCGTATGGCTACACCTTC. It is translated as CASFEDRGSYGYTF.

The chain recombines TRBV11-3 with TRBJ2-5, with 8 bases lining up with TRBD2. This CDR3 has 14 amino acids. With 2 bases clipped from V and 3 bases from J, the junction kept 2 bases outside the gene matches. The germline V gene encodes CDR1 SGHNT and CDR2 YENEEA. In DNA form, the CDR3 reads TGTGCCAGCAGCTTAAGCGGGGGAGAAGAGACCCAGTACTTC. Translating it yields CASSLSGGEETQYF. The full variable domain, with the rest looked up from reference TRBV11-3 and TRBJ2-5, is EAGVVQSPRYKIIEKKQPVAFWCNPISGHNTLYWYLQNLGQGPELLIRYENEEAVDDSQLPKDRFSAERLKGVDSTLKIQPAELGDSAVYLCASSLSGGEETQYFGPGTRLLVL.

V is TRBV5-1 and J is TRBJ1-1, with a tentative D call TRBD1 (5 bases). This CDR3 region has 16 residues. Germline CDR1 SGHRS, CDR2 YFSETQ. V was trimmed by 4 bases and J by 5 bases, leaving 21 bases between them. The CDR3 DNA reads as TGCGCCAGCAGCGCCCAATCGGGGGTTCTGGGAACTGAAGCTTTCTTT. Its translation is CASSAQSGVLGTEAFF. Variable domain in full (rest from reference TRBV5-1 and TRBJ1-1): KAGVTQTPRYLIKTRGQQVTLSCSPISGHRSVSWYQQTPGQGLQFLFEYFSETQRNKGNFPGRFSGRQFSNSRSEMNVSTLELGDSALYLCASSAQSGVLGTEAFFGQGTRLTVV.

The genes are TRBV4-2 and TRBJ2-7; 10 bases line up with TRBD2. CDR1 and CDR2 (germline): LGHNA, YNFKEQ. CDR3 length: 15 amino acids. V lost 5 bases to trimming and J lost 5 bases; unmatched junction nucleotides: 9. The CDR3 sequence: CASSTQAGGPHEQYF. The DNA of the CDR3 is TGTGCCAGCAGCACACAAGCGGGAGGGCCCCACGAGCAGTACTTC.

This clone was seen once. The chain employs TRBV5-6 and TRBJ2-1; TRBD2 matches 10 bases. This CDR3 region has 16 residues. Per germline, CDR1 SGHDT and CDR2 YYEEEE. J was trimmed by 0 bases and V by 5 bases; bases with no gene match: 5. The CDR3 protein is CASREWTSGSYNEQFF. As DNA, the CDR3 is TGTGCCAGCAGGGAATGGACTAGCGGCTCCTACAATGAGCAGTTCTTC.

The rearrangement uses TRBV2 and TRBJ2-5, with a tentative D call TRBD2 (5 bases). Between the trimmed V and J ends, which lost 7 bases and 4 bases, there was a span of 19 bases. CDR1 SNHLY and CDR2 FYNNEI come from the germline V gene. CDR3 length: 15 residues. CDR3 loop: CASTEEGFSLETQYF. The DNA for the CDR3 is TGTGCCAGCACCGAAGAGGGTTTTAGTTTAGAGACCCAGTACTTC.

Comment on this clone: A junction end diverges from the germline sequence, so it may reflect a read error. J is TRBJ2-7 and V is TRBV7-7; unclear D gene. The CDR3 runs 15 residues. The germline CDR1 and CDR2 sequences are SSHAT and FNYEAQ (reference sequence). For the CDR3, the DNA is TGTGCTAGCAGCCCAGGTAGAATGGGTTCCTACGAGCAGTACTTC. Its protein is CASSPGRMGSYEQYF.

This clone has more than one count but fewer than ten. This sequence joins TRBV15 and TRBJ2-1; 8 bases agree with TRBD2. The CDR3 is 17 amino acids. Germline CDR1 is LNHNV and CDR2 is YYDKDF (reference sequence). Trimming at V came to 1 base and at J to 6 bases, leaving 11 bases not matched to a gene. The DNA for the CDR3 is TGTGCCACCAGCAGAGTCTTTGGCCTAAGCGGGAGCAATGAGCAGTTCTTC. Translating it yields CATSRVFGLSGSNEQFF. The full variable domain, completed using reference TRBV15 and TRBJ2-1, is DAMVIQNPRYQVTQFGKPVTLSCSQTLNHNVMYWYQQKSSQAPKLLFHYYDKDFNNEADTPDNFQSRRPNTSFCFLDIRSPGLGDTAMYLCATSRVFGLSGSNEQFFGPGTRLTVL.

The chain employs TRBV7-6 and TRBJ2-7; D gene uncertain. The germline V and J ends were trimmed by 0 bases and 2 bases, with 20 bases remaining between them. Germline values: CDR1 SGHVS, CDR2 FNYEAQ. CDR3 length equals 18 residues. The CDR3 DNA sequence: TGTGCCAGCAGCTTAGCGCTCCCTTCTCCTACAGAAACCTACGAGCAGTACTTC. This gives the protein CASSLALPSPTETYEQYF.

CDR3 bases: TGTGCCAGCAGTTACGGCGGGAGTCGGTCCGGGGAGCTGTTTTTT. This codes for CASSYGGSRSGELFF. This rearrangement joins TRBV6-2 or TRBV6-3 to TRBJ2-2; 7 bases agree with TRBD2. The length of the CDR3 is 15 residues. The V segment lost 2 bases and the J segment 6 bases; nucleotides outside the gene matches: 6. Per the germline V gene, CDR1 is MNHEY and CDR2 is SVGEGT.

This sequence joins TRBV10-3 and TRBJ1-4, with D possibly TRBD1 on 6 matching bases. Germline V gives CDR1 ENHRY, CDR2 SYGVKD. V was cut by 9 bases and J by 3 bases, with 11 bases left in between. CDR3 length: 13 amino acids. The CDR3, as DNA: TGTGCCATTGCGACAGGACCTAATGAAAAACTGTTTTTT. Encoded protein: CAIATGPNEKLFF.

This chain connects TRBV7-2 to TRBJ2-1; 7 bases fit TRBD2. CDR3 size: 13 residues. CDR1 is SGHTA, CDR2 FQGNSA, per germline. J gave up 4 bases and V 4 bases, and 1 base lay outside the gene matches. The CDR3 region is CASSSGGYNEQFF. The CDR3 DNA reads TGTGCCAGCAGCTCGGGGGGATACAATGAGCAGTTCTTC.

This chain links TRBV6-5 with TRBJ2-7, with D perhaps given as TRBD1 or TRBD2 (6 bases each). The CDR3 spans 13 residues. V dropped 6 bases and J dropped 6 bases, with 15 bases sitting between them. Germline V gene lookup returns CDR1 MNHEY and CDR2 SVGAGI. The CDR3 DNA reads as TGTGCCAGCAGCCCCCTGGGGGGCGGCGAGCAGTACTTC. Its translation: CASSPLGGGEQYF.